These T cell receptor beta chains were read from a single sample in a study of immune evolution from preneoplasia to lung adenocarcinoma. Measured with immunoSEQ multiplex PCR; TCRdb has only the in-frame clones, and not every one. The sample records roughly 9,400 clones, around 89% being singletons. Sequencing input: FFPE invasive lung adenocarcinoma tissue. The receptors here all came from a person between 65 and 79 years old with invasive lung adenocarcinoma. Some clones in this sample may be carry-over from other donors' samples. CDR3s include the opening cysteine and the closing phenylalanine or tryptophan. The size of a clone is reported for some rows only, either as once, few or many, or as a class for expanded clones.

>TRBV5-8|NA
CASSLSGVGDTQYF
>TRBV30|NA
CAWNQGGGNQPQHF
>TRBV30|NA
CAWSRPGTGGEDTQYF
>TRBV5-6|NA
CASSLFRDRGYEQYF
>TRBV28|NA
CASSLAALRAGGNEQYF
>TRBV15|NA
CATTNRGPETQYF
>TRBV30|NA
CAWNNGLQPQHF
>TRBV29-1|NA
CSVEWLAGEPSTDTQYF
>TRBV7-8|NA
CASSFTGTKETQYF
>TRBV19|large
CASSISRGDTQYF
>TRBV19|NA
CASAEQGDGETQYF
>TRBV12-5|NA
CASGTETGGAYGANVLTF
>TRBV5-1|once
CASSTGTANTEAFF
>TRBV15|NA
CATSTINRIKPQHF
>TRBV5-6|NA
CASSWTGKSSYNEQFF
>TRBV7-2|once
CASSLDGRARDTQYF
>TRBV30|NA
CAWSAQGEAFF
>TRBV9|NA
CASSVGQQETQYF
>TRBV6-4|NA
CASTDRGDETQYF
>TRBV28|NA
CASSLAGASSYNEQFF
>TRBV5-1|NA
CASSLDGGGATEAFF
>TRBV28|NA
CASSLTGVAYEQYF
>TRBV23-1|NA
CASSPRWGLYTQYF
>TRBV4-1|once
CASSQASQGYGYTF
>TRBV2|NA
CASSSGTPYEQYF
>TRBV11-2|NA
CASSAQGMETQYF
>TRBV9|NA
CASSFVTSGLNEQFF
>TRBV28|NA
CASINWGHRAFF
>TRBV28|NA
CASITGGVGEKLFF
>TRBV28|once
CASSYPGPNTEAFF
>TRBV5-6|NA
CASSHYRDSYEQYF
>TRBV7-3|NA
CASSAGTGETQYF
>TRBV27|NA
CASSGGTAANYGYTF
>TRBV19|NA
CASSISRATNEKLFF
>TRBV7-2|NA
CASSFLAGGTDTQYF
>TRBV6-1|NA
CASSQTDPNQPQHF
>TRBV30|NA
CAWSVVQWTEAFF
>TRBV29-1|NA
CSVEGTQYF
>TRBV5-8|few
CASSLGGRIYEQYF
>TRBV5-4|NA
CASSLEESLSGNTIYF
>TRBV2|large
CASTGGTVNQPQHF
>TRBV11-2|NA
CASSYGTGNTEAFF
>TRBV27|NA
CASSSGQWGRETQYF